Described below is a single TCR beta chain sequence and its context. The V gene end was trimmed by 5 bases and the J gene end by 14 bases; junction bases not matched to a gene: 14. The germline gives CDR1 SGHAT, CDR2 FQNNGV. This CDR3 has 15 amino acids. Sequencing used immunoSEQ multiplex PCR; TCRdb keeps in-frame clones, though not all of them. This table has under 250,000 clones, around 82% appearing once. This specimen belongs to a study of blood T cell repertoires in COVID-19. V and J are TRBV11-2 and TRBJ2-1; 11 nucleotides line up with TRBD2. This sequence was found in a man in his forties or fifties with active or convalescent COVID-19. Sequencing input: peripheral blood. The CDR3 nucleotides are TGTGCCAGCAGCCCCAGGCGACTAGCGGGACCTAGGGAGTTCTTC. Protein: CASSPRRLAGPREFF.